This TCR beta chain stems from a study of low-dose radiotherapy and immunotherapy resistance in tumors. Study at large: Intravenous cyclophosphamide at 200 mg/m2 preceded radiation and immunotherapy by one day, every two weeks. Patients received 300 mg of oral aspirin each day across four cycles, commencing on cycle 1 day 1.

Time point noted: after trial treatment. The treatment: LDRT plus nivolumab, ipilimumab, low-dose cyclophosphamide and aspirin (RACIN trial). Donors were administered nivolumab, ipilimumab, aspirin and low-dose cyclophosphamide, together with low-dose radiotherapy. The presence of advanced solid tumors lacking tumor-infiltrating lymphocytes characterized eligible patients. V lost 7 bases and J 3 bases, leaving 19 bases between the germline ends. The CDR3 covers 16 residues. Both a constant-region primer and a V-primer adapter served to amplify TCRs across 20 PCR cycles. TCRdb re-called the reads through MiXCR, storing one row per CDR3 protein. Here the sample spans under 60,000 distinct CDR3 sequences, approximately 35% being singletons.

The chain combines TRBV12-3 or TRBV12-4 with TRBJ2-1; the D gene could be TRBD1 or TRBD2 (5 bases each). This clonotype originated in a male donor with rectosigmoid adenocarcinoma. The material was PBMCs, obtained after low-dose radiotherapy plus immunotherapy. CDR3 in DNA: TGTGCCAGCACCATAGGGGCCCTAGCAGTCTACAATGAGCAGTTCTTC. As protein: CASTIGALAVYNEQFF.